This T cell receptor beta chain was documented in a study of shared clonotypes between healthy human individuals. Each sample came from a Caucasian adult donor living in Nashville, Tennessee. Naive CD4+ cells were CD45RA-selected; the remaining cells were memory. Study processing details: ImmunoSEQ sequences covered only the junction and lacked quality scores; filtering therefore differed. TCRdb's table, derived via immunoSEQ multiplex PCR, lists solely in-frame clones and lacks some. Clonal size and the V and J genes are those of that table, whereas D and trimming came from the DNA. This table has some 2.4 million clones, more than 85% appearing once. Study-level findings and limits: Rarefaction indicated that sorted-subset sequencing remained incomplete although depth was large.

On this clone itself: Antigen unknown.

V gave up 4 bases and J gave up 0 bases, with 10 bases separating them. The CDR3 extends over 15 amino acids. Germline assignment: CDR1 MNHEY and CDR2 SVGAGI. Sequences were obtained from naive CD4+ T cells from PBMCs. Regarding subset: CD45RA+ positively selected. The source of this sequence is a man in his late teens or twenties in good health. Some clones in this sample may be carry-over from other donors' samples. The chain is built from TRBV6-5 and TRBJ1-3; a possible D gene is TRBD1 (6 bases). CDR3 loop: CASSLTGISGNTIYF. CDR3 in DNA: TGTGCCAGCAGTTTAACAGGGATCTCTGGAAACACCATATATTTT.